One and the same sample provided the 8 T cell receptor beta chains below, sequenced in a study of T-cell reconstitution after alpha-beta-depleted transplantation in children. The TCRbeta library incorporated unique molecular identifiers. MiXCR was run by TCRdb on the PCR reads, yielding one entry per CDR3 protein. Of 640,000 or so distinct CDR3 sequences listed, 16% are singletons. The sequencing here drew on PBMCs from the stem cell graft donor, taken from the stem cell graft. Source of these receptors: a human donor who donated a stem cell graft to a child with acute myeloid leukemia.

This clonotype showed up many times. V gene TRBV20-1 combines with J gene TRBJ1-1; TRBD1 is a possible D gene (6 bases). Looked up from germline, CDR1 is DFQATT and CDR2 is SNEGSKA (reference sequence). CDR3 length: 14 amino acids. V was cut by 0 bases and J by 5 bases, with 13 bases left in between. CDR3 nucleotides: TGCAGTGCTAGAGATGTTGGGACAAGGACTGAAGCTTTCTTT. This sequence encodes CSARDVGTRTEAFF.

J is TRBJ2-7 and V is TRBV18, with 7 bases fitting TRBD1. The CDR3 runs 17 residues. With V trimmed by 2 bases and J by 3 bases, 13 bases remained unmatched. From germline, CDR1 is KGHSH and CDR2 LQKENI. The CDR3 DNA reads TGTGCCAGCTCACCAAGGACAGGACCCGAATACGACTACGAGCAGTACTTC. This translates into CASSPRTGPEYDYEQYF.

At least ten counts were recorded for this clonotype. The V and J genes are TRBV6-5 and TRBJ2-7, with TRBD2 identical over 9 bases. Per the germline V gene, CDR1 is MNHEY and CDR2 is SVGAGI. The CDR3 totals 17 residues. J lost 2 bases, V lost 6 bases, and 14 bases had no gene match. CDR3 amino acids: CASSHSSGERLAYEQYF. The CDR3 DNA reads as TGTGCCAGCAGCCATTCTAGCGGGGAGCGTCTAGCCTACGAGCAGTACTTC.

The rearrangement uses TRBV12-3 or TRBV12-4 and TRBJ2-4; a weak D match, TRBD2 (5 bases). V was trimmed by 6 bases and J by 0 bases, leaving 18 bases between them. CDR3 size: 17 residues. In nucleotides, the CDR3 is TGTGCCAGCAGCCGAACTGGGGAGCTCCTAGCCAAAAACATTCAGTACTTC. Amino acids: CASSRTGELLAKNIQYF.

The chain recombines TRBV5-5 with TRBJ2-1; a possible D gene is TRBD2 (6 bases). The V gene's germline CDR1 is SGHKS and CDR2 YYEKEE (reference sequence). This CDR3 region has 14 residues. Trimming took 2 bases from V and 8 from J, leaving 14 bases between them. For the CDR3, the DNA is TGTGCCAGCAGCTTCGTCGGGAGTCGCGATGAGCAGTTCTTC. Protein: CASSFVGSRDEQFF.

For this clonotype: A much larger clone is a single base away; this may be a read error. The chain employs TRBV6-1 and TRBJ1-5, with D uncertain. V gave up 3 bases and J gave up 11 bases, with 17 bases separating them. This CDR3 comprises 14 residues. Per germline, CDR1 MNHNS and CDR2 SASEGT. The CDR3 sequence: CASSDRWVSTSQHF. As DNA, the CDR3 is TGTGCCAGCAGTGACAGGTGGGTCAGCACGTCCCAGCATTTT.

This clonotype occurred a few times. This chain joins TRBV28 and TRBJ1-2; no clear D. CDR3 length: 13 residues. The V end lost 6 bases, the J end lost 7 bases, and 15 bases lay between the germline ends. Germline V lookup: CDR1 MDHEN, CDR2 SYDVKM. CDR3 DNA: TGTGCCAGCAGAAACCCGGGAATCGGTGGCTACACCTTC. Protein: CASRNPGIGGYTF.

The chain carries TRBV7-2 and TRBJ1-5; D gene uncertain. CDR1 SGHTA and CDR2 FQGNSA come from the germline V gene. This CDR3 has 15 residues. Trimming removed 1 base from V and 1 base from J, with 8 bases in between. In nucleotides, the CDR3 is TGTGCCAGCAGCTTAGAATGGGGAAGCAATCAGCCCCAGCATTTT. As protein: CASSLEWGSNQPQHF.